This T cell receptor beta chain originates from a study of blood T cell repertoires in COVID-19. Authors' processing steps: Reference gene primers were amplified, and this amplification served to estimate nucleated cell counts. Produced via immunoSEQ multiplex PCR; TCRdb's table is partial and in-frame only. V, J and clone size are those of that table, while D and trimming were read from the DNA. The sample contains 360,000 or so clones, nearly 90% of which appear only once. The CDR3 consists of 15 residues. Trimming took 2 bases from V and 2 from J; bases not matched to a gene: 2. The germline V gene has CDR1 KGHDR and CDR2 SFDVKD.

The chain couples TRBV24-1 to TRBJ2-7, with 10 bases matching TRBD1. The sequence was collected from a young man with active or convalescent COVID-19. The specimen was peripheral blood. The CDR3 loop is CATSDSGTGAYEQYF. The CDR3 DNA sequence: TGTGCCACCAGTGATTCCGGGACAGGGGCCTACGAGCAGTACTTC.